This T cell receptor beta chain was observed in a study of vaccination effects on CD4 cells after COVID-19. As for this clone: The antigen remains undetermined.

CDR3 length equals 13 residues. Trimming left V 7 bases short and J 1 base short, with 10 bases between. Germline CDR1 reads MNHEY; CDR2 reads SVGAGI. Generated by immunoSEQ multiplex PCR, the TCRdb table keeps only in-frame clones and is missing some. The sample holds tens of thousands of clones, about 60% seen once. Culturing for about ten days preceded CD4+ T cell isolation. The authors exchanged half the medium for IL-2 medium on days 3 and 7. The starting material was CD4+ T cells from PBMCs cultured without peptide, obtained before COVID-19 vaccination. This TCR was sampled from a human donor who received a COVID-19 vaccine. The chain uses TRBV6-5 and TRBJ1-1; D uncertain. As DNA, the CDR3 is TGTGCCAGCACCGCGGGGAGGAACACTGAAGCTTTCTTT. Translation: CASTAGRNTEAFF.